The present T cell receptor beta chain was sequenced within a study of radiotherapy plus CTLA-4 blockade in lung cancer. This clone was picked up a small number of times. The assay was immunoSEQ multiplex PCR, and TCRdb's table has in-frame clones only and misses some. The data show over 100,000 clones, 81% seen once. CDR3 size: 15 residues. V was clipped by 2 bases and J by 3 bases; unmatched bases: 4. Germline V gene lookup returns CDR1 SGHDT and CDR2 YYEEEE. V is TRBV5-6 and J is TRBJ2-2; 7 bases align to TRBD2. The sample in question was peripheral blood, obtained from a patient treated with radiotherapy plus ipilimumab. The clonotype originates from a human donor with non-small cell lung cancer that progressed on radiotherapy plus ipilimumab. Some clones in this sample may be carry-over from other donors' samples. The CDR3 sequence is CASSLYGGDTGELFF. The CDR3 DNA reads TGTGCCAGCAGCTTATATGGGGGGGACACCGGGGAGCTGTTTTTT.